Below are 28 T cell receptor beta chains sequenced from a single sample in a study of T cells after yellow fever vaccination (dated by TCRdb to between 2018 and 2021). Receptor amplification or capture employed 5' RACE. TCRdb records Illumina HiSeq 2500 as the sequencer. TCRdb reran the public reads through fastp at Q25 and MiXCR, keeping productive beta chains. Every entry covers one CDR3 protein and lists the most common genes and DNA from its rows. For this sample the table gives about 630,000 distinct CDR3 sequences, of which roughly an eighth were detected only once. 15% of the sample belongs to the ten largest clones. What the treatment or condition label conveys for this sample: live attenuated yellow fever vaccine strain. The sample consisted of PBMCs, taken on the day of the yellow fever booster vaccination. Every receptor here comes from a man under 40 who received the YFV17D yellow fever vaccine.

The V and J genes are TRBV19 and TRBJ2-7; a possible D gene is TRBD1 (6 bases). Deletions cut 1 base from V and 2 bases from J, with 12 bases between. The CDR3 length is 15 residues. Germline CDR1 LNHDA, CDR2 SQIVND (reference sequence). The CDR3, as DNA: TGTGCCAGTAGTATAGGATTGGGGGCACCCTACGAGCAGTACTTC. It encodes CASSIGLGAPYEQYF.

This chain connects TRBV5-1 to TRBJ2-7; 7 positions agree with TRBD2. The CDR3 totals 15 residues. Per germline, CDR1 SGHRS and CDR2 YFSETQ. Trimming removed 10 bases from V and 4 bases from J; junction bases left unmatched: 17. The CDR3 nucleotides read TGCGCCTGCCAAATTTCTAGCGGCCTTCCATACGAGCAGTACTTC. Translation: CACQISSGLPYEQYF.

A few counts support this clonotype. The chain joins TRBV23-1 to TRBJ2-1, with 10 nucleotides matching TRBD2. TRBV23-1 carries the ORF label, with uncertain function. J lost 3 bases, V lost 3 bases, and 14 bases had no gene match. The CDR3 has 19 amino acids. The DNA for the CDR3 is TGCGCCAGCAGTCAGTGGACAGGGAAGAGGACTAGCGGCTACAATGAGCAGTTCTTC. Its translation is CASSQWTGKRTSGYNEQFF.

The chain carries TRBV5-4 and TRBJ2-7; D is unclear. The ends were cut back, 0 bases at V and 3 bases at J, with 13 bases in the middle. Germline V CDR1 and CDR2: SGHNT, YYREEE (reference sequence). The CDR3 covers 15 residues. The CDR3 is CASSLATTGGYEQYF. CDR3 coding DNA: TGTGCCAGCAGCTTGGCCACAACCGGTGGCTACGAGCAGTACTTC.

This clonotype was found a few times. This chain joins TRBV6-5 and TRBJ2-5; perhaps TRBD2 as D (5 bases). From germline, CDR1 is MNHEY and CDR2 SVGAGI. CDR3 length: 15 amino acids. V lost 4 bases and J lost 7, with 19 bases in between. The CDR3 bases are TGTGCCAGCAGTTCAGCTCGGGAAGCCTTCGGGACCCAGTACTTC. As protein: CASSSAREAFGTQYF.

The gene calls are TRBV19 and TRBJ1-2; possible D gene TRBD1, 6 bases. Germline V gene sequence: CDR1 LNHDA, CDR2 SQIVND (reference sequence). Trimming removed 3 bases at V and 2 bases at J, with 13 bases between. This CDR3 has 15 residues. The CDR3 is CASSISWQGNYGYTF. As DNA, the CDR3 is TGTGCCAGTAGTATTTCTTGGCAGGGGAACTATGGCTACACCTTC.

The rearrangement links TRBV11-2 to TRBJ2-7, with TRBD1 identical over 8 bases. The germline CDR1 and CDR2 sequences are SGHAT and FQNNGV. The CDR3 is 15 residues long. V lost 1 base and J lost 7; bases outside the gene matches: 9. The CDR3, as DNA: TGTGCCAGCAGCTTAGCCCGGACAGGGTCAGCGGAGCAGTACTTC. Its protein product is CASSLARTGSAEQYF.

This clonotype came up a few times. The rearrangement uses TRBV7-2 and TRBJ2-7; D possibly corresponds to TRBD2 (6 bases). The germline CDR1 and CDR2 sequences are SGHTA and FQGNSA. CDR3 length equals 17 residues. V was pared by 2 bases and J by 3 bases, with 20 bases between. Written as DNA, the CDR3 is TGTGCCAGCAGCTTACGTTATTCGGGCGGGGACCTCTACGAGCAGTACTTC. As protein: CASSLRYSGGDLYEQYF.

The J gene is TRBJ2-5, the V gene TRBV9; D gene unclear. V was trimmed by 0 bases and J by 2 bases, leaving 5 bases between them. Germline CDR1 SGDLS, CDR2 YYNGEE. The CDR3 has 13 residues. The CDR3: CASSVAEQETQYF. CDR3 sequence (DNA): TGTGCCAGCAGCGTAGCTGAGCAAGAGACCCAGTACTTC.

This clonotype was seen a handful of times. The rearrangement joins TRBV9 to TRBJ2-5; tentatively, D is TRBD1 (5 bases). Germline assignment: CDR1 SGDLS and CDR2 YYNGEE. V lost 3 bases to trimming and J lost 4 bases, with 16 bases between them. This CDR3 is built from 15 residues. This chain's CDR3 is CASSEGSITGETQYF. DNA of the CDR3: TGTGCCAGCAGCGAGGGATCGATCACAGGAGAGACCCAGTACTTC. The full variable domain, completed using reference TRBV9 and TRBJ2-5, is DSGVTQTPKHLITATGQRVTLRCSPRSGDLSVYWYQQSLDQGLQFLIQYYNGEERAKGNILERFSAQQFPDLHSELNLSSLELGDSALYFCASSEGSITGETQYFGPGTRLLVL.

The rearrangement joins TRBV20-1 to TRBJ2-7; TRBD2 aligns across 7 bases. The CDR3 covers 12 residues. Looked up from germline, CDR1 is DFQATT and CDR2 is SNEGSKA (reference sequence). Unmatched junction bases numbered 5, after V lost 5 bases and J lost 4 bases. The CDR3 sequence is CSAPTSFYEQYF. The CDR3 DNA sequence: TGCAGTGCTCCGACTAGCTTTTACGAGCAGTACTTC.

The rearrangement joins TRBV27 to TRBJ2-7; 9 nucleotides match TRBD1. Germline V gene lookup returns CDR1 MNHEY and CDR2 SMNVEV (reference sequence). The CDR3 consists of 15 residues. The V gene end was trimmed by 2 bases and the J gene end by 8 bases; junction bases not matched to a gene: 10. CDR3 nucleotides: TGTGCCAGCAGTTTAGAAGGACAGGGGTTACAGAAGCAGTACTTC. As protein: CASSLEGQGLQKQYF.

The V gene is TRBV5-1, the J gene TRBJ2-6; D perhaps matches TRBD1 (6 bases). CDR3 length equals 16 residues. Trimming left V 4 bases short and J 2 bases short, with 13 bases between. The germline V gene has CDR1 SGHRS and CDR2 YFSETQ. CDR3 amino acids: CASSGDTLAGANVLTF. The CDR3 DNA reads TGCGCCAGCAGCGGGGACACCCTGGCTGGGGCCAACGTCCTGACTTTC.

The chain recombines TRBV20-1 with TRBJ2-1, with 8 nucleotides matching TRBD2. The germline V gene has CDR1 DFQATT and CDR2 SNEGSKA (reference sequence). Trimming removed 5 bases from V and 6 bases from J; junction bases left unmatched: 9. This CDR3 has 14 residues. The CDR3 DNA reads TGCAGTGCTCAGTCTAGCGGGCTATTCAATGAGCAGTTCTTC. It encodes CSAQSSGLFNEQFF.

This clonotype has just a few counts. The chain joins TRBV4-3 to TRBJ2-6; D is ambiguous. V was shortened by 1 base and J by 2 bases, with 3 bases between the two germline ends. CDR1 and CDR2 (germline): LGHNA, YSLEER. The CDR3 length is 14 residues. CDR3 amino acids: CASSQVAGANVLTF. The CDR3 region has the DNA TGCGCCAGCAGCCAAGTCGCTGGGGCCAACGTCCTGACTTTC.

The table lists this clonotype with a few counts. This chain connects TRBV11-2 to TRBJ2-4; D tentatively reads TRBD1 or TRBD2 (5 bases each). This CDR3 comprises 15 residues. Germline CDR1 and CDR2: SGHAT and FQNNGV. The V gene lost 0 bases and the J gene lost 9 bases, with 15 bases spanning the gap. Here the CDR3 DNA reads TGTGCCAGCAGCTTAGATCGTGGGGGATCGGGCATTCAGTACTTC. Its translation is CASSLDRGGSGIQYF.

This clonotype was seen a few times. The chain combines TRBV18 with TRBJ2-7; tentatively, D is TRBD1 or TRBD2 (6 bases each). Trimming took off 3 bases at V and 3 bases at J, with 21 bases between the two ends. In germline, CDR1 is KGHSH, CDR2 LQKENI. The length of the CDR3 is 17 residues. The CDR3 sequence is CASSPSLTGGVGYEQYF. CDR3 DNA: TGTGCCAGCTCACCCTCCTTGACAGGAGGGGTTGGCTACGAGCAGTACTTC.

The chain carries TRBV7-9 and TRBJ2-2, with D possibly matching TRBD2 (6 bases). CDR1 and CDR2 from the germline V gene are SEHNR and FQNEAQ (reference sequence). The CDR3 has 15 amino acids. V lost 5 bases, J lost 3 bases, and 13 bases lay in between. The DNA of the CDR3 is TGTGCCAGCAGCCCTGCGGGACCCGACACCGGGGAGCTGTTTTTT. Translating it yields CASSPAGPDTGELFF. Variable domain in full (rest from reference TRBV7-9 and TRBJ2-2): DTGVSQNPRHKITKRGQNVTFRCDPISEHNRLYWYRQTLGQGPEFLTYFQNEAQLEKSRLLSDRFSAERPKGSFSTLEIQRTEQGDSAMYLCASSPAGPDTGELFFGEGSRLTVL.

V usage is TRBV5-4 and J usage is TRBJ2-3; TRBD1 aligns across 7 bases. J gave up 5 bases and V 4 bases, and 10 bases lay outside the gene matches. Germline V gene lookup returns CDR1 SGHNT and CDR2 YYREEE (reference sequence). The CDR3 spans 15 residues. The CDR3 loop reads CASSRPTGSKDTQYF. DNA for the CDR3: TGTGCCAGCAGCCGACCGACAGGGTCTAAAGATACGCAGTATTTT.

This chain joins TRBV5-4 and TRBJ2-5; D is undetermined. CDR3 length: 13 residues. From germline, CDR1 is SGHNT and CDR2 YYREEE (reference sequence). V was shortened by 4 bases and J by 4 bases, with 11 bases between the two germline ends. DNA for the CDR3: TGTGCCAGCAGCACCGTACTGACAGAGACCCAGTACTTC. It is translated as CASSTVLTETQYF.

This clonotype was detected only a few times. The V gene is TRBV6-1, the J gene TRBJ2-1; D perhaps matches TRBD2 (6 bases). V was cut by 6 bases and J by 4 bases, with 16 bases left in between. Per germline, CDR1 MNHNS and CDR2 SASEGT. This CDR3 spans 15 amino acids. This chain's CDR3 is CASRPGTPFYNEQFF. The CDR3 nucleotides read TGTGCCAGCAGACCAGGGACTCCTTTTTACAATGAGCAGTTCTTC.

CDR3 residues: CASSRRVSGSETQYF. CDR3 coding DNA: TGTGCCAGCAGCCGCCGGGTTAGCGGGAGTGAGACCCAGTACTTC. The chain uses TRBV7-2 and TRBJ2-5, with 9 nucleotides matching TRBD2. Trimming removed 5 bases from V and 5 bases from J; junction bases left unmatched: 9. The germline V gene has CDR1 SGHTA and CDR2 FQGNSA. CDR3 length equals 15 residues.

This clonotype appeared a single time. The J gene is TRBJ2-2, the V gene TRBV2; a weak D match, TRBD2 (5 bases). Germline V gene data show CDR1 as SNHLY and CDR2 as FYNNEI. This CDR3 region has 15 residues. V gave up 4 bases and J gave up 2 bases, with 11 bases separating them. The CDR3 is CASSVIGENTGELFF. DNA for the CDR3: TGTGCCAGCAGTGTTATCGGGGAAAACACCGGGGAGCTGTTTTTT.

This clonotype was seen a handful of times. The junction departs from germline at one end; a sequencing error may be responsible. This CDR3 reads CASREGGALWEKLFF. In nucleotides, the CDR3 is TGTGCCAGCAGGGAAGGCGGGGCGCTTTGGGAAAAACTGTTTTTT. The V and J genes are TRBV6-1 and TRBJ1-4; D possibly corresponds to TRBD1 (5 bases). The CDR3 has 15 residues. Germline V lookup: CDR1 MNHNS, CDR2 SASEGT.

This clonotype came up a few times. The rearrangement uses TRBV20-1 and TRBJ1-1; 7 bases align to TRBD1. V lost 5 bases, J lost 5 bases, and 5 bases stayed unmatched. This CDR3 comprises 12 residues. The germline V gene encodes CDR1 DFQATT and CDR2 SNEGSKA (reference sequence). In nucleotides, the CDR3 is TGCAGTGCTGACTACAGGGGAACTGAAGCTTTCTTT. This encodes CSADYRGTEAFF.

This clonotype occurred a few times. The J gene is TRBJ2-7, the V gene TRBV13; no firm D call. The CDR3 is 15 amino acids. The germline V and J ends were trimmed by 5 bases and 3 bases, with 17 bases remaining between them. Looked up from germline, CDR1 is PRHDT and CDR2 is FYEKMQ (reference sequence). The CDR3 loop reads CASSNLKASDYEQYF. Written as DNA, the CDR3 is TGTGCCAGCAGCAACCTCAAGGCCAGCGACTACGAGCAGTACTTC.

The gene calls are TRBV7-6 and TRBJ2-3, with 8 bases fitting TRBD1. The germline V gene has CDR1 SGHVS and CDR2 FNYEAQ. The CDR3 loop spans 12 amino acids. V was clipped by 9 bases and J by 4 bases; unmatched bases: 3. The DNA of the CDR3 is TGTGCCAGTGCGGACAGGGCAGATACGCAGTATTTT. Translation gives CASADRADTQYF.

This clonotype was detected a few times. V and J are TRBV20-1 and TRBJ2-7; 9 bases map to TRBD2. The CDR3 runs 14 residues. With V trimmed by 6 bases and J by 7 bases, 13 bases remained unmatched. Germline V gene lookup returns CDR1 DFQATT and CDR2 SNEGSKA (reference sequence). For the CDR3, the DNA is TGCAGTGCGACAGCGGGAGGACGCCCCGGGGAGCAGTACTTC. Protein product: CSATAGGRPGEQYF.